This TCR beta chain emerged from a study of cytomegalovirus exposure and HLA in healthy donors. Germline values: CDR1 LNHDA, CDR2 SQIVND (reference sequence). The junction had 6 bases not matched to a gene; V was cut back by 1 base and J by 10 bases. The CDR3 spans 14 residues. Study-level findings and limits: In vitro work confirmed that three CMV-associated chains recognize CMV antigens. Rare TCR sequences dominated, though some public TCRs recurred in many donors. Cytomegalovirus-associated status was assigned to some 180 TCR beta chains.

Notes on this clone: The antigen is not known.

These donors were members of the roughly 120-subject validation cohort, a group separate from the approximately 620-subject first cohort. TCRdb's copy holds only in-frame clones and misses some; the assay was immunoSEQ multiplex PCR. The sample lists under 100,000 clones; approximately 88% were seen once. The source material was PBMCs. The chain recombines TRBV19 with TRBJ2-1; 8 bases are a match to TRBD1. The receptor was isolated from a young woman in good health and CMV-seropositive. CDR3 region: CASSIASPGGEQFF. The CDR3 DNA reads as TGTGCCAGTAGTATAGCTTCCCCAGGGGGCGAGCAGTTCTTC.